The present T cell receptor (beta chain) was sequenced within a study of identical twins. TCRdb re-analysed the 5' RACE reads in MiXCR, keeping a single row per CDR3 protein. The sample gives 500,000 or so distinct CDR3 sequences, 13% to 15% of which show up once; 0.95% to 1% is in the top ten. Germline V lookup: CDR1 SGHVS, CDR2 FQNEAQ. The CDR3 is 14 residues long. V lost 1 base, J lost 7 bases, and 1 base stayed unmatched. These data were also filed under a second study, of yellow fever vaccine responses in identical twins.

This clonotype was obtained from a woman between 18 and 29 years old in good health. This chain joins TRBV7-8 and TRBJ2-2, with 9 bases fitting TRBD2. Sequenced: CD4+ T cells sorted from blood. The CDR3 protein is CASSLGTSVGELFF. The CDR3 DNA reads as TGTGCCAGCAGCTTAGGGACTAGCGTCGGGGAGCTGTTTTTT.